This TCR beta chain was identified during a study of blood T cell repertoires in COVID-19 (TCRdb year 2020). A note on the overall study: Collaborator samples came from the United States, Italy and Spain and covered acute and convalescent phases of COVID-19. Subjects who had been exposed to COVID-19, were actively infected with it, or had recovered from it provided the deeply sampled blood TCRbeta repertoires that made up the dataset. The repertoires were released in a freely available public database intended as a resource for research on the immune response to SARS-CoV-2. Sample metadata almost always included a de-identified subject ID, COVID-19 status, age in years and sex. HLA class I and class II types, where available, came from metadata supplied by the sample provider rather than from assay-based typing. The material from the prospective study consisted of cDNA or gDNA derived from T cells, B-cell-depleted T cells, or PBMCs. The samples were drawn from two sources: the first 160 participants of the ongoing ImmuneRACE study, and 1,000 to 1,500 subjects contributed by 6 global collaborators.

About this clone: Its antigen remains undetermined. Base qualities are missing; no much larger clone stands one base away.

The immunoSEQ Assay, a bias-controlled multiplex PCR, was used to amplify TCRbeta CDR3 regions from genomic DNA. In the original analysis: Nucleated cell counts per sample were estimated from amplification of reference gene primers within the assay. To quantify the absolute abundance of each unique TCRbeta CDR3 rearrangement, sequence reads were collapsed and filtered. For each sample, productive Simpson clonality was calculated as the square root of Simpson's diversity index across productive rearrangements. The table was pulled from immuneACCESS by TCRdb, which kept in-frame rearrangements only. Such tables lose some clones; where checked, under half of the loss comes from unresolved V genes, and the rest has no known cause. V and J calls and clone size are copied from that table; D and trimming were computed from the DNA. Across this sample there are 150,000 to 200,000 clones, with roughly 87% seen only once. The ten largest make up about 8% of the sample.

The CDR3 measures 15 amino acids from cysteine to phenylalanine. The entry retains the CDR3 DNA only, 45 bases that are in frame from base 1. The germline V gene encodes CDR1 SGDLS and CDR2 YYNGEE. For this chain, trimming is 4 bases at the V end and 3 bases at the J end, and the number of junction bases without a gene match is 6. In Seattle, one collaborating source enrolled patients while the infection was active and tracked those patients longitudinally over the course of disease. Collaborating institutions collected whole blood in K2EDTA tubes following their own protocols. Collaborator samples were shipped for TCRbeta analysis as frozen whole blood, isolated PBMCs, or DNA extracted from either sample type. Study-wide conclusions, independent of this receptor: Clinical and demographic metadata were provided uncurated, with the amount varying by source and participant.

Sequencing input: peripheral blood. The sequence was collected from a woman aged 55 to 70 with COVID-19, enrolled during active disease. The sequence is built from TRBV9 and TRBJ1-4; 7 central nucleotides agree with TRBD1. The DNA sequence is TGTGCCAGCAGCTTACGACAGGGCTCTAATGAAAAACTGTTTTTT. Translated, it reads CASSLRQGSNEKLFF.